This T cell receptor (beta chain) was found in a study of CD4 T cells in relation to SARS-CoV-2 and coronaviruses. Naive and memory CD4+ T cell DNA was deep-sequenced without culture. Generated by immunoSEQ multiplex PCR, the TCRdb table keeps only in-frame clones and is missing some. The table has 68,000 or so clones, over 85% seen once. Study outcomes and limitations: The cross-reactivity analysis covered only spike protein, not other viral proteins. According to naive versus memory sequencing, detected responses are memory recall, not newly primed.

As for this clone: Its cognate antigen is unknown.

The unexposed donors gave CD4+ T cells in about 2011-2019, prior to COVID-19. The germline V gene encodes CDR1 SNHLY and CDR2 FYNNEI. The CDR3 has 16 amino acids. The V end was cut by 3 bases, the J end by 3 bases, with 18 bases between. The source material was naive CD4+ T cells from PBMCs. The subset: naive CD4+ T cells isolated by negative enrichment. The TCR comes from a human donor in good health. This rearrangement joins TRBV2 to TRBJ2-7, with D tentatively TRBD1 (6 bases). As DNA, the CDR3 is TGTGCCAGCAGTGATTTCCCCCGGGACATGCGCTACGAGCAGTACTTC. It encodes CASSDFPRDMRYEQYF.